Following are 9 T cell receptor beta chains from one sample sequenced in a study of T cell responses to AZD1222 COVID-19 vaccine. Assay: immunoSEQ multiplex PCR; the TCRdb copy retains only in-frame clones and omits some. In the table there are some 140,000 clones, around 90% of which are singletons. The sequences come from peripheral blood, collected on day 0 of AZD1222 vaccination. These receptors were collected from an adult in good health.

The gene calls are TRBV11-2 and TRBJ2-5, with D tentatively TRBD1 or TRBD2 (5 bases each). The germline gives CDR1 SGHAT, CDR2 FQNNGV. V was pared by 2 bases and J by 5 bases, with 21 bases between. CDR3 length: 17 amino acids. The CDR3 region is CASSLSADYYEGETQYF. As DNA, the CDR3 is TGTGCCAGCAGCTTATCCGCAGATTATTATGAGGGGGAGACCCAGTACTTC.

The V call is TRBV9, the J call TRBJ2-7; TRBD1 matches at 7 bases. The germline V gene encodes CDR1 SGDLS and CDR2 YYNGEE. J was trimmed by 4 bases and V by 3 bases; bases with no gene match: 7. The length of the CDR3 is 14 residues. CDR3 residues: CASSGGTEKYEQYF. In nucleotides, the CDR3 is TGTGCCAGCAGCGGAGGGACAGAAAAGTACGAGCAGTACTTC.

The chain's CDR3 is CASSLGGPNYNEQFF. Written as DNA, the CDR3 is TGTGCCAGCAGTTTAGGGGGGCCGAACTACAATGAGCAGTTCTTC. The gene calls are TRBV27 and TRBJ2-1; either TRBD1 or TRBD2 may fit D (6 bases each). Per germline, CDR1 MNHEY and CDR2 SMNVEV (reference sequence). The CDR3 contains 15 residues. Trimming took off 2 bases at V and 3 bases at J, with 11 bases between the two ends.

V usage is TRBV5-1 and J usage is TRBJ2-2, with 8 bases matching TRBD1. After removal of 0 bases from V and 6 bases from J, the junction contained 4 bases not matched to a gene. Per the germline V gene, CDR1 is SGHRS and CDR2 is YFSETQ. The CDR3 has 15 residues. Written as DNA, the CDR3 is TGCGCCAGCAGCTTGGGGACAGGGATACCCGGGGAGCTGTTTTTT. Translation gives CASSLGTGIPGELFF.

The chain links TRBV11-2 to TRBJ1-1; tentative D call: TRBD1 (6 bases). Germline V lookup: CDR1 SGHAT, CDR2 FQNNGV. This CDR3 has 13 residues. With 1 base removed from V and 9 bases from J, the gap between germline ends came to 12 bases. CDR3 amino acids: CASSLGAGQKAFF. The CDR3 DNA is TGTGCCAGCAGCTTAGGGGCTGGACAGAAAGCTTTCTTT.

CDR3 sequence reads: CASGPKGTEAFF. The DNA for the CDR3 is TGTGCCAGTGGTCCCAAAGGAACTGAAGCTTTCTTT. The gene calls are TRBV19 and TRBJ1-1, with D unresolved. With 8 bases removed from V and 5 bases from J, the gap between germline ends came to 12 bases. In germline, CDR1 is LNHDA, CDR2 SQIVND (reference sequence). The CDR3 covers 12 residues.

The J gene is TRBJ2-1, the V gene TRBV5-1, with D tentatively TRBD1 (7 bases). The CDR3 spans 20 residues. The germline V gene has CDR1 SGHRS and CDR2 YFSETQ. Between the trimmed V and J ends, which lost 4 bases and 3 bases, there was a span of 29 bases. CDR3 sequence reads: CASSPAGVTGRRGHYNEQFF. The DNA of the CDR3 is TGCGCCAGCAGCCCGGCCGGGGTGACAGGGCGGCGGGGACACTACAATGAGCAGTTCTTC. The full variable domain, its missing parts supplied by reference TRBV5-1 and TRBJ2-1, is KAGVTQTPRYLIKTRGQQVTLSCSPISGHRSVSWYQQTPGQGLQFLFEYFSETQRNKGNFPGRFSGRQFSNSRSEMNVSTLELGDSALYLCASSPAGVTGRRGHYNEQFFGPGTRLTVL.

The chain is built from TRBV10-3 and TRBJ2-1, with 9 bases matching TRBD2. Trimming removed 7 bases from V and 6 bases from J; junction bases left unmatched: 10. Germline CDR1 is ENHRY and CDR2 is SYGVKD. CDR3 length equals 15 residues. The CDR3 reads CAIMLSSSGVNEQFF. The CDR3 DNA sequence: TGTGCCATCATGCTGAGCTCTAGCGGGGTCAATGAGCAGTTCTTC.

The chain has TRBV5-1 and TRBJ2-1, with TRBD2 as a possible D gene (5 bases). The CDR3 totals 12 residues. Trimming stripped 5 bases from V and 6 bases from J, with 9 bases between. Germline V gives CDR1 SGHRS, CDR2 YFSETQ. The CDR3, as DNA: TGCGCCAGCAGAGCGGTGGCCAATGAGCAGTTCTTC. Translating gives CASRAVANEQFF.